This is a list of T cell receptor beta chains from one sample in a study of cytomegalovirus exposure and HLA in healthy donors. The method was immunoSEQ multiplex PCR; TCRdb's version includes in-frame clones alone and lacks a portion of them. The sample has under 150,000 clones, 65% to 90% seen once. The sequenced material came from PBMCs. The source is a man between 50 and 59 years old in good health and CMV-seronegative. The CDR3 runs from the conserved cysteine through the conserved F or W. Fields, in order: V gene, clone size, D gene, J gene, CDR3 protein, CDR3 DNA. The D gene is left open where the match is weak. The size of a clone is reported for some rows only, either as once, few or many, or as a class for expanded clones.

v_call: TRBV30; clone_size: .; d_call: TRBD2; j_call: TRBJ2-1; cdr3_aa: CAWSVGTSGASSYNEQFF; cdr3_nt: TGTGCCTGGAGTGTCGGGACTAGCGGGGCAAGCTCCTACAATGAGCAGTTCTTC
v_call: TRBV5-5; clone_size: .; d_call: .; j_call: TRBJ1-3; cdr3_aa: CASSLEHSGNTIYF; cdr3_nt: TGTGCCAGCAGCTTGGAGCACTCTGGAAACACCATATATTTT
v_call: TRBV2; clone_size: few; d_call: TRBD2; j_call: TRBJ2-4; cdr3_aa: CASSGLGPVGGGRGIQYF; cdr3_nt: TGTGCCAGCAGTGGTTTGGGGCCAGTTGGCGGGGGAAGAGGCATTCAGTACTTC
v_call: TRBV9; clone_size: .; d_call: .; j_call: TRBJ1-2; cdr3_aa: CASSLSYGSAVYGYTF; cdr3_nt: TGTGCCAGCAGCCTAAGTTATGGGTCCGCGGTCTATGGCTACACCTTC
v_call: TRBV19; clone_size: .; d_call: .; j_call: TRBJ1-1; cdr3_aa: CASSKDSAHTEAFF; cdr3_nt: TGTGCCAGTTCCAAGGACAGCGCCCACACTGAAGCTTTCTTT
v_call: TRBV11-2; clone_size: .; d_call: TRBD1; j_call: TRBJ2-7; cdr3_aa: CASSLNWGQLAYEQYF; cdr3_nt: TGTGCCAGCAGCTTAAACTGGGGACAGCTAGCCTACGAGCAGTACTTC
v_call: TRBV4-2; clone_size: .; d_call: .; j_call: TRBJ2-1; cdr3_aa: CASSQESEQFF; cdr3_nt: TGTGCCAGCAGCCAAGAGAGTGAGCAGTTCTTC
v_call: TRBV19; clone_size: .; d_call: .; j_call: TRBJ1-5; cdr3_aa: CASSILQGQPYSNQPQHF; cdr3_nt: TGTGCCAGTAGTATATTGCAAGGACAGCCATATAGCAATCAGCCCCAGCATTTT
v_call: TRBV6-1; clone_size: .; d_call: TRBD1; j_call: TRBJ1-5; cdr3_aa: CASSELWDSAAQHF; cdr3_nt: TGTGCCAGCAGTGAACTATGGGACAGCGCGGCCCAGCATTTT
v_call: TRBV7-6; clone_size: .; d_call: .; j_call: TRBJ2-2; cdr3_aa: CASSLQFNTGELFF; cdr3_nt: TGTGCCAGCAGCTTACAGTTTAACACCGGGGAGCTGTTTTTT
v_call: TRBV25-1; clone_size: .; d_call: TRBD2; j_call: TRBJ2-1; cdr3_aa: CASRLAGGTFSEQFF; cdr3_nt: TGTGCCAGCCGACTAGCGGGGGGGACTTTTAGTGAGCAGTTCTTC
v_call: TRBV2; clone_size: .; d_call: .; j_call: TRBJ1-5; cdr3_aa: CASSVGNQPQHF; cdr3_nt: TGTGCCAGCAGTGTCGGGAATCAGCCCCAGCATTTT
v_call: TRBV4-1; clone_size: .; d_call: .; j_call: TRBJ1-2; cdr3_aa: CASSQGFGGYGYTF; cdr3_nt: TGCGCCAGCAGCCAGGGCTTCGGGGGCTATGGCTACACCTTC
v_call: TRBV7-6; clone_size: .; d_call: TRBD2; j_call: TRBJ2-1; cdr3_aa: CASSPLAGHNEQFF; cdr3_nt: TGTGCCAGCAGCCCGCTAGCGGGACACAATGAGCAGTTCTTC
v_call: TRBV30; clone_size: .; d_call: .; j_call: TRBJ1-6; cdr3_aa: CAWSVLGLQNSPLHF; cdr3_nt: TGTGCCTGGAGTGTATTAGGACTGCAGAATTCACCCCTCCACTTT
v_call: TRBV19; clone_size: .; d_call: .; j_call: TRBJ2-1; cdr3_aa: CASSISLSSYNEQFF; cdr3_nt: TGTGCCAGTAGTATTAGCCTGAGCTCCTACAATGAGCAGTTCTTC
v_call: TRBV5-1; clone_size: .; d_call: .; j_call: TRBJ1-1; cdr3_aa: CASSSQGMGTEAFF; cdr3_nt: TGCGCCAGCAGCTCCCAGGGGATGGGCACTGAAGCTTTCTTT
v_call: TRBV6-1; clone_size: .; d_call: .; j_call: TRBJ1-2; cdr3_aa: CASSEALGGSGYTF; cdr3_nt: TGTGCCAGCAGTGAAGCGCTCGGGGGGAGTGGCTACACCTTC
v_call: TRBV6-5; clone_size: .; d_call: .; j_call: TRBJ1-4; cdr3_aa: CASRRQEGAEKLFF; cdr3_nt: TGTGCCAGCAGACGACAGGAAGGAGCCGAAAAACTGTTTTTT
v_call: TRBV21-1; clone_size: once; d_call: .; j_call: TRBJ1-1; cdr3_aa: CASGQGAVEAFF; cdr3_nt: TGTGCCAGCGGACAGGGGGCTGTTGAAGCTTTCTTT
v_call: TRBV7-9; clone_size: .; d_call: TRBD1; j_call: TRBJ2-3; cdr3_aa: CASSFSVGQNTDTQYF; cdr3_nt: TGTGCCAGCAGCTTCTCGGTGGGACAGAACACAGATACGCAGTATTTT
v_call: TRBV4-1; clone_size: .; d_call: TRBD2; j_call: TRBJ2-1; cdr3_aa: CASSQQRTGTSGYNEQFF; cdr3_nt: TGCGCCAGCAGCCAACAGAGAACCGGGACTAGCGGGTACAATGAGCAGTTCTTC
v_call: TRBV14; clone_size: .; d_call: .; j_call: TRBJ1-1; cdr3_aa: CASSHVTEEAFF; cdr3_nt: TGTGCCAGCAGTCATGTCACAGAGGAAGCTTTCTTT
v_call: TRBV11-2; clone_size: once; d_call: .; j_call: TRBJ2-5; cdr3_aa: CASSEGPETQYF; cdr3_nt: TGTGCCAGCAGCGAGGGTCCGGAGACCCAGTACTTC